These 11 T cell receptor beta chains came from one sample sequenced in a study of blood T cell repertoires in COVID-19. Measured with immunoSEQ multiplex PCR; TCRdb has only the in-frame clones, and not every one. The sample lists over 250,000 clones; roughly 85% were seen once. Sequencing used peripheral blood. These receptors were collected from a middle-aged man with active or convalescent COVID-19.

The chain combines TRBV27 with TRBJ1-4; D ambiguous. Germline V lookup: CDR1 MNHEY, CDR2 SMNVEV (reference sequence). The V end was cut by 1 base, the J end by 7 bases, with 7 bases between. This CDR3 contains 13 residues. The CDR3 DNA is TGTGCCAGCAGTTTATTTATCGGTGAAAAACTGTTTTTT. Encoded protein: CASSLFIGEKLFF.

The chain is built from TRBV2 and TRBJ1-4, with 9 bases that match TRBD1. This CDR3 region has 15 residues. Germline V gene data show CDR1 as SNHLY and CDR2 as FYNNEI. Unmatched junction bases numbered 6, after V lost 6 bases and J lost 4 bases. CDR3 region: CASSSRTGVNEKLFF. The DNA for the CDR3 is TGTGCCAGCAGCTCAAGGACAGGGGTTAATGAAAAACTGTTTTTT.

The chain carries TRBV7-3 and TRBJ2-1, with 8 bases lining up with TRBD2. The CDR3 totals 16 residues. With V trimmed by 1 base and J by 5 bases, 7 bases remained unmatched. In germline, CDR1 is SGHTA, CDR2 FQGTGA. The CDR3 loop reads CASSLIPGGAHNEQFF. The CDR3 nucleotides read TGTGCCAGCAGCTTAATCCCGGGAGGGGCCCACAATGAGCAGTTCTTC.

J is TRBJ1-6 and V is TRBV2; the match to TRBD1 covers 11 bases. CDR1 and CDR2 from the germline V gene are SNHLY and FYNNEI. The trim removed 6 bases at V and 6 bases at J, leaving 4 bases unmatched. This CDR3 is 15 amino acids long. CDR3 DNA sequence: TGTGCCAGCAGAGGACAGGGGGCAAGTAATTCACCCCTCCACTTT. As protein: CASRGQGASNSPLHF.

This chain links TRBV6-5 with TRBJ1-6; 9 bases match TRBD1. This CDR3 has 15 residues. Per the germline V gene, CDR1 is MNHEY and CDR2 is SVGAGI. Trimming took 0 bases from V and 10 from J; bases not matched to a gene: 4. This CDR3 reads CASSYSGTGPSPLHF. CDR3 DNA sequence: TGTGCCAGCAGTTACTCAGGGACAGGGCCGTCACCCCTCCACTTT.

This clone was detected only once. V and J are TRBV2 and TRBJ1-5, with TRBD1 as a possible D gene (6 bases). The CDR3 is made up of 13 amino acids. V gave up 7 bases and J gave up 4 bases, with 11 bases separating them. Germline V lookup: CDR1 SNHLY, CDR2 FYNNEI. In DNA, the CDR3 is TGTGCCAGCACCAAAGACAGGAATCAGCCCCAGCATTTT. It specifies CASTKDRNQPQHF.

About this clone: Different DNA sequences within this sample yield the same CDR3. This chain joins TRBV18 and TRBJ2-5; D may be TRBD1 (5 bases). The V end was cut by 3 bases, the J end by 2 bases, with 7 bases between. The CDR3 consists of 13 residues. The germline V gene encodes CDR1 KGHSH and CDR2 LQKENI. The CDR3 reads CASSPGQQETQYF. CDR3 DNA sequence: TGTGCCAGCTCACCGGGGCAGCAAGAGACCCAGTACTTC.

The genes are TRBV11-1 and TRBJ2-6; 9 nucleotides align to TRBD1. Trimming took 0 bases from V and 4 from J; bases not matched to a gene: 4. Per the germline V gene, CDR1 is SGHAT and CDR2 is FQDESV (reference sequence). The CDR3 contains 17 residues. The CDR3 region is CASSLANRGPGANVLTF. The CDR3 DNA sequence: TGTGCCAGCAGCTTAGCCAACAGGGGGCCGGGGGCCAACGTCCTGACTTTC.

The J gene is TRBJ1-6, the V gene TRBV28, with 7 bases matching TRBD1. CDR1 is MDHEN and CDR2 is SYDVKM in the germline V gene. Trimming took 9 bases from V and 4 from J; bases not matched to a gene: 3. The CDR3 has 13 amino acids. The CDR3 sequence: CASGTDYNSPLHF. The CDR3 nucleotides are TGTGCCAGTGGGACAGATTATAATTCACCCCTCCACTTT.

This chain uses TRBV14 with TRBJ2-3, with unresolved D. Trimming stripped 0 bases from V and 6 bases from J, with 16 bases between. CDR3 size: 16 residues. Germline V gene sequence: CDR1 SGHDN, CDR2 FVKESK. CDR3 bases: TGTGCCAGCAGCCAAGAAGTCCGCTCGGTCGTGGATACGCAGTATTTT. Amino acid sequence: CASSQEVRSVVDTQYF.

The gene calls are TRBV3-1 (or the pseudogene TRBV3-2) and TRBJ1-6; 7 bases match TRBD1. The ends lost 2 bases at V and 9 bases at J; junction bases unmatched: 4. Germline V CDR1 and CDR2: LGHDT, YNNKEL (reference sequence). The CDR3 has 14 amino acids. CDR3 amino acids: CASSQQTGTSPLHF. The CDR3 DNA reads TGTGCCAGCAGCCAACAGACAGGGACTTCACCCCTCCACTTT.